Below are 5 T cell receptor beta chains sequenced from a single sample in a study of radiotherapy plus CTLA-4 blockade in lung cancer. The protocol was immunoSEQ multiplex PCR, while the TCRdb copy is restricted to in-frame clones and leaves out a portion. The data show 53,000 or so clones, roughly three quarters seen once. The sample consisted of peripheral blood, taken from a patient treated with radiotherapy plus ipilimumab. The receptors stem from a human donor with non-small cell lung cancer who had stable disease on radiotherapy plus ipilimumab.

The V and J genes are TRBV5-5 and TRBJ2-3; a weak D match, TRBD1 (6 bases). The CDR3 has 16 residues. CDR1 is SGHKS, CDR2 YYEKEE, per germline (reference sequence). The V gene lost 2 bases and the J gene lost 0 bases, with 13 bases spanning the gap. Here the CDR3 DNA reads TGTGCCAGCAGCTTACGGCCAGGGGATAGCACAGATACGCAGTATTTT. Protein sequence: CASSLRPGDSTDTQYF.

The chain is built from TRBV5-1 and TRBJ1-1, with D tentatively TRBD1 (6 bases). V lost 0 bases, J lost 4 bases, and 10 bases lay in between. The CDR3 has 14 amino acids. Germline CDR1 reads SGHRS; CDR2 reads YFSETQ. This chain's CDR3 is CASSLEGVITEAFF. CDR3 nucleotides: TGCGCCAGCAGCTTGGAGGGGGTTATCACTGAAGCTTTCTTT.

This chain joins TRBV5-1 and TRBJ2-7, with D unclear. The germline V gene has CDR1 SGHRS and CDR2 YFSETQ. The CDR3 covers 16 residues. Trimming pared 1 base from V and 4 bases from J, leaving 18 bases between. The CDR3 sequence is CASSLNPSAPLYEQYF. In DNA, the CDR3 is TGCGCCAGCAGCTTGAACCCTTCAGCACCCCTTTACGAGCAGTACTTC.

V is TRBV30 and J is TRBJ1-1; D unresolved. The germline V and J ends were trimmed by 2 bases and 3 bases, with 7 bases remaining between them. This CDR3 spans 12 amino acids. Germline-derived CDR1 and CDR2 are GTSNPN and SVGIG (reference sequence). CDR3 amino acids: CAWSTIDTEAFF. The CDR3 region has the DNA TGTGCCTGGAGTACAATTGACACTGAAGCTTTCTTT. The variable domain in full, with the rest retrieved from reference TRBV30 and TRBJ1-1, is SQTIHQWPATLVQPVGSPLSLECTVEGTSNPNLYWYRQAAGRGLQLLFYSVGIGQISSEVPQNLSASRPQDRQFILSSKKLLLSDSGFYLCAWSTIDTEAFFGQGTRLTVV.

The DNA for the CDR3 is TGTGCCAGCAGCCCGGGACAGGGCCGACCCGGGGAGCTGTTTTTT. Its protein product is CASSPGQGRPGELFF. This chain links TRBV11-3 with TRBJ2-2, with 9 nucleotides matching TRBD1. The CDR3 is 15 amino acids. The germline V gene encodes CDR1 SGHNT and CDR2 YENEEA. Trimming removed 5 bases from V and 6 bases from J; junction bases left unmatched: 7.